Below, 18 T cell receptor beta chains from the same sample are listed, as sequenced in a study of blood T cell repertoires in COVID-19. Only in-frame clones appear in the TCRdb table, and some are missing; sequencing was by immunoSEQ multiplex PCR. The sample lists under 150,000 clones, more than 70% occurring once. Source material: peripheral blood. These receptors came from a man in his fifties or sixties with acute or convalescent COVID-19.

The chain couples TRBV19 to TRBJ2-7, with D perhaps matching TRBD1 (6 bases). The length of the CDR3 is 15 residues. V dropped 5 bases and J dropped 2 bases, with 16 bases sitting between them. Germline CDR1 LNHDA, CDR2 SQIVND (reference sequence). As DNA, the CDR3 is TGTGCCAGTAGTGCACAGGGCGGCACCCCCTACGAGCAGTACTTC. Translated: CASSAQGGTPYEQYF.

CDR3 sequence reads: CASSSRGLGRYEQYF. The CDR3 DNA follows: TGTGCCAGCAGCTCACGGGGACTGGGTAGGTACGAGCAGTACTTC. The chain recombines TRBV27 with TRBJ2-7; the D gene is possibly TRBD2 (6 bases). The CDR3 length is 15 residues. V lost 6 bases and J lost 4, with 19 bases in between. Looked up from germline, CDR1 is MNHEY and CDR2 is SMNVEV (reference sequence).

This sequence joins TRBV10-3 and TRBJ2-7; D is perhaps TRBD1 (5 bases). The germline gives CDR1 ENHRY, CDR2 SYGVKD. This CDR3 has 17 amino acids. Trimming took 0 bases from V and 0 from J, leaving 15 bases between them. In nucleotides, the CDR3 is TGTGCCATCAGTGAGTCGGGGCAGGGCGATTTCTCCTACGAGCAGTACTTC. This encodes CAISESGQGDFSYEQYF.

The chain employs TRBV14 and TRBJ2-7; 8 bases align to TRBD2. V was pared by 0 bases and J by 4 bases, with 11 bases of the junction left unmatched. Germline V gives CDR1 SGHDN, CDR2 FVKESK. The CDR3 contains 17 residues. CDR3 in amino acids: CASSQDREGFPSYEQYF. The CDR3 coding sequence is TGTGCCAGCAGCCAAGATCGGGAGGGGTTCCCGTCATACGAGCAGTACTTC.

The rearrangement uses TRBV10-2 and TRBJ2-7; D unresolved. Trimming took off 6 bases at V and 3 bases at J, with 9 bases between the two ends. The V gene's germline CDR1 is WSHSY and CDR2 SAAADI. There are 12 residues in the CDR3. The CDR3 loop reads CASRRSDYEQYF. The CDR3 DNA reads TGCGCCAGCAGACGGAGCGACTACGAGCAGTACTTC.

The genes are TRBV9 and TRBJ1-1; tentatively, D is TRBD1 (5 bases). CDR1 is SGDLS and CDR2 is YYNGEE in the germline V gene. V was clipped by 0 bases and J by 1 base, with 10 bases between them. The CDR3 is made up of 15 amino acids. CDR3: CASSVGRGRNTEAFF. CDR3 coding DNA: TGTGCCAGCAGCGTAGGGAGGGGCCGGAACACTGAAGCTTTCTTT.

This clone was seen a few times. This rearrangement joins TRBV19 to TRBJ2-7; a weak D match, TRBD2 (7 bases). With 5 bases removed from V and 5 bases from J, the gap between germline ends came to 19 bases. The CDR3 consists of 15 residues. CDR1 and CDR2 from the germline V gene are LNHDA and SQIVND (reference sequence). The CDR3 region has the DNA TGTGCCAGTAGTGGGAGGGACATACATTCGGACGAGCAGTACTTC. It yields the protein CASSGRDIHSDEQYF.

V is TRBV12-3 or TRBV12-4 and J is TRBJ1-1; D gene unclear. The CDR3 is 13 amino acids. V was shortened by 2 bases and J by 0 bases, with 4 bases between the two germline ends. CDR3 bases: TGTGCCAGCAGTTTACTCGTGAACACTGAAGCTTTCTTT. Protein sequence: CASSLLVNTEAFF.

The chain carries TRBV2 and TRBJ2-2, with D tentatively TRBD2 (7 bases). CDR1 and CDR2 from the germline V gene are SNHLY and FYNNEI. Trimming pared 7 bases from V and 7 bases from J, leaving 19 bases between. The CDR3 has 15 amino acids. The CDR3 DNA is TGTGCCAGCATTGGCCGGGGGGCTCCCCTCGGGGAGCTGTTTTTT. Protein: CASIGRGAPLGELFF.

J is TRBJ2-3 and V is TRBV7-9; 7 nucleotides agree with TRBD1. Germline values: CDR1 SEHNR, CDR2 FQNEAQ (reference sequence). The V gene end was trimmed by 5 bases and the J gene end by 2 bases; junction bases not matched to a gene: 13. This CDR3 is 17 amino acids long. CDR3 coding DNA: TGTGCCAGCAGCGAAACGTTGGGACAGCTATTCACAGATACGCAGTATTTT. It encodes CASSETLGQLFTDTQYF.

V usage is TRBV6-5 and J usage is TRBJ1-1; TRBD1 matches 9 bases. V lost 6 bases and J lost 5; bases outside the gene matches: 7. Per germline, CDR1 MNHEY and CDR2 SVGAGI. This CDR3 contains 14 residues. CDR3 sequence reads: CASSRQGQGTEAFF. DNA for the CDR3: TGTGCCAGCAGCCGACAAGGACAGGGGACTGAAGCTTTCTTT.

The table lists this clone with many counts. CDR3 protein: CASSWDRSSYNEQFF. Here the CDR3 DNA reads TGTGCCAGCAGTTGGGACAGGAGCTCCTACAATGAGCAGTTCTTC. This chain uses TRBV27 with TRBJ2-1, with 8 bases aligning to TRBD1. The CDR3 extends over 15 amino acids. Germline V CDR1 and CDR2: MNHEY, SMNVEV (reference sequence). V lost 4 bases, J lost 0 bases, and 2 bases stayed unmatched.

The chain uses TRBV5-1 and TRBJ1-3, with D possibly TRBD1 on 6 matching bases. V was trimmed by 0 bases and J by 4 bases, leaving 11 bases between them. CDR1 is SGHRS and CDR2 is YFSETQ in the germline V gene. The CDR3 spans 15 residues. The CDR3 protein is CASSLEGQGGNTIYF. The CDR3 DNA reads as TGCGCCAGCAGCTTGGAAGGGCAGGGGGGAAACACCATATATTTT.

The chain has TRBV21-1 and TRBJ1-2. TRBV21-1 has pseudogene status. The CDR3 is 13 amino acids. CDR3 region: CASSKGRRYGYTF. CDR3 nucleotide sequence: TGTGCCAGCAGCAAAGGGCGGCGGTATGGCTACACCTTC.

The chain uses TRBV11-2 and TRBJ2-2; 8 bases are shared with TRBD1. From germline, CDR1 is SGHAT and CDR2 FQNNGV. The CDR3 consists of 16 residues. Trimming removed 1 base from V and 0 bases from J; junction bases left unmatched: 1. The CDR3 spells CASSLGRGPNTGELFF. The CDR3 DNA reads TGTGCCAGCAGCTTAGGCAGGGGGCCGAACACCGGGGAGCTGTTTTTT.

The chain links TRBV5-1 to TRBJ2-3; 8 positions agree with TRBD1. The V gene end was trimmed by 4 bases and the J gene end by 0 bases; junction bases not matched to a gene: 4. The germline V gene has CDR1 SGHRS and CDR2 YFSETQ. The length of the CDR3 is 15 residues. The CDR3 sequence: CASSPGTGSTDTQYF. The CDR3 DNA reads TGCGCCAGCAGCCCGGGGACAGGTAGCACAGATACGCAGTATTTT.

J is TRBJ2-5 and V is TRBV2; D possibly corresponds to TRBD1 (7 bases). Trimming left V 6 bases short and J 2 bases short, with 10 bases between. This CDR3 has 13 residues. Germline lookup yields CDR1 SNHLY and CDR2 FYNNEI. In DNA, the CDR3 is TGTGCCAGCAGGGCGGGACAGCAAGAGACCCAGTACTTC. This encodes CASRAGQQETQYF. Variable domain in full (rest from reference TRBV2 and TRBJ2-5): EPEVTQTPSHQVTQMGQEVILRCVPISNHLYFYWYRQILGQKVEFLVSFYNNEISEKSEIFDDQFSVERPDGSNFTLKIRSTKLEDSAMYFCASRAGQQETQYFGPGTRLLVL.

The rearrangement uses TRBV2 and TRBJ1-1; TRBD1 matches at 7 bases. The CDR3 sequence is 15 residues long. The V and J ends lost 7 bases and 2 bases, in that order; junction bases with no gene match: 10. Per the germline V gene, CDR1 is SNHLY and CDR2 is FYNNEI. CDR3 region: CASTLTGTDNTEAFF. CDR3 sequence (DNA): TGTGCCAGCACCTTAACCGGGACAGACAACACTGAAGCTTTCTTT.